The 21 T cell receptor beta chains listed next were all sequenced from one sample in a study of T cells in Graves' hyperthyroidism and ophthalmopathy. From RNA transcripts, TCR beta CDR3 regions were amplified. An initial round of RT-PCR targeting the TCR CDR3 relied on the HTBI primer set. TCRdb reprocessed the multiplex PCR reads via MiXCR and lists one record per CDR3 protein. The sample lists hundreds of thousands of distinct CDR3 sequences; roughly 14% were seen once. Sequencing was done on a sample of blood. The source is a woman between 35 and 50 years old with Graves' ophthalmopathy.

This clonotype has a handful of counts. The V gene is TRBV3-1, the J gene TRBJ1-5, with D unresolved. The V gene lost 2 bases and the J gene lost 3 bases, with 14 bases spanning the gap. This CDR3 spans 16 amino acids. Germline lookup yields CDR1 LGHDT and CDR2 YNNKEL (reference sequence). This CDR3 is CASSQNPASNNQPQHF. The CDR3 DNA sequence: TGTGCCAGCAGCCAAAATCCGGCCAGTAACAATCAGCCCCAGCATTTT.

This clonotype was seen many times. The J gene is TRBJ1-2, the V gene TRBV29-1; TRBD1 matches 7 bases. Germline assignment: CDR1 SQVTM and CDR2 ANQGSEA. The CDR3 loop spans 13 amino acids. Trimming at V came to 7 bases and at J to 3 bases, leaving 8 bases not matched to a gene. The CDR3 DNA is TGCAGCGCTGGGGACAGCCGGGACTATGGCTACACCTTC. Translation gives CSAGDSRDYGYTF.

The sample holds many counts of this clonotype. The chain recombines TRBV4-2 with TRBJ2-7, with a weak D call TRBD1 (6 bases). The CDR3 spans 18 residues. Trimming left V 0 bases short and J 2 bases short, with 20 bases between. Germline V gene sequence: CDR1 LGHNA, CDR2 YNFKEQ. CDR3 sequence: CASSQESLGTGFAYEQYF. In DNA form, the CDR3 reads TGTGCCAGCAGCCAAGAAAGTTTAGGTACAGGGTTTGCCTACGAGCAGTACTTC.

This clonotype was seen repeatedly, ten times or more. The rearrangement joins TRBV6-2 or TRBV6-3 to TRBJ2-7; D not resolved. The germline gives CDR1 MNHEY, CDR2 SVGEGT. The CDR3 consists of 15 residues. Trimming cost V 4 bases and J 7 bases, with 20 bases left between them. The CDR3 DNA is TGTGCCAGCAGTTTTTCCTACGGAGACTTCGGAGAGCAGTACTTC. It yields the protein CASSFSYGDFGEQYF.

With regard to this clonotype: A junction boundary mismatches the germline segment, possibly from a read error. The chain has TRBV6-1 and TRBJ2-1; D is perhaps TRBD1 (6 bases). Germline CDR1 reads MNHNS; CDR2 reads SASEGT. The CDR3 is 15 residues long. This CDR3 is CASRAGTSSYNEQLF. Written as DNA, the CDR3 is TGTGCCAGCAGAGCCGGGACAAGCTCCTACAATGAGCAGCTCTTC.

The gene calls are TRBV4-1 and TRBJ2-5; 12 bases fit TRBD2. The CDR3 runs 17 residues. Germline CDR1 is MGHRA and CDR2 is YSYEKL. V was clipped by 1 base and J by 5 bases; unmatched bases: 8. The CDR3 DNA reads TGCGCCAGCAGCCAAGCTCTAGCGGGAGGGCCCGGGGAGACCCAGTACTTC. This gives the protein CASSQALAGGPGETQYF.

V and J are TRBV30 and TRBJ2-7; D not resolved. Germline loops: CDR1 GTSNPN, CDR2 SVGIG (reference sequence). The CDR3 is 16 residues long. With 1 base removed from V and 2 bases from J, the gap between germline ends came to 18 bases. In DNA form, the CDR3 reads TGTGCCTGGAGTGGGGATGGGTGGAACCCTCCCTACGAGCAGTACTTC. Its translation is CAWSGDGWNPPYEQYF.

This clonotype was detected many times. The rearrangement links TRBV20-1 to TRBJ2-7; perhaps TRBD2 as D (6 bases). Germline V gives CDR1 DFQATT, CDR2 SNEGSKA (reference sequence). The germline V and J ends were trimmed by 3 bases and 4 bases, with 10 bases remaining between them. The CDR3 is 12 amino acids. CDR3 amino acids: CSASGSTYEQYF. The CDR3 DNA reads TGCAGTGCTAGCGGGAGTACTTACGAGCAGTACTTC.

This clonotype was seen ten or more times. This rearrangement joins TRBV20-1 to TRBJ1-2; a weak D match, TRBD1 (5 bases). V lost 0 bases and J lost 7, with 15 bases in between. The CDR3 runs to 14 residues. CDR1 is DFQATT and CDR2 is SNEGSKA in the germline V gene (reference sequence). Here the CDR3 reads CSAREPTGGTGYTF. CDR3 in DNA: TGCAGTGCTAGAGAGCCAACAGGAGGAACTGGCTACACCTTC.

This clonotype was recorded a few times. The chain employs TRBV7-2 and TRBJ2-3, with 9 bases lining up with TRBD2. Trimming cost V 0 bases and J 2 bases; bases outside gene matches: 3. Germline loops: CDR1 SGHTA, CDR2 FQGNSA. The CDR3 runs 16 residues. CDR3 nucleotide sequence: TGTGCCAGCAGCTTAGCTAGCGGGAGCTACACAGATACGCAGTATTTT. It encodes CASSLASGSYTDTQYF.

This clonotype came up a few times. This sequence joins TRBV6-5 and TRBJ1-2; TRBD1 matches 7 bases. The trim removed 0 bases at V and 6 bases at J, leaving 4 bases unmatched. Germline values: CDR1 MNHEY, CDR2 SVGAGI. This CDR3 region has 14 residues. The CDR3 DNA follows: TGTGCCAGCAGTTACTCTAAACAGGGGAATGGCTACACCTTC. Protein product: CASSYSKQGNGYTF.

This clonotype was detected ten times or more. This chain links TRBV6-5 with TRBJ1-2; no clear D. The CDR3 has 15 residues. V was cut by 0 bases and J by 3 bases, with 11 bases left in between. The germline gives CDR1 MNHEY, CDR2 SVGAGI. CDR3 nucleotide sequence: TGTGCCAGCAGTTACTCGGCCGGGGATTACTATGGCTACACCTTC. Residues: CASSYSAGDYYGYTF.

This clonotype was picked up many times. This rearrangement joins TRBV20-1 to TRBJ2-7; D call uncertain. This CDR3 region has 11 residues. Germline V CDR1 and CDR2: DFQATT, SNEGSKA (reference sequence). Trimming cost V 5 bases and J 3 bases, with 8 bases left between them. CDR3 in amino acids: CSAVGRYEQYF. CDR3 coding DNA: TGCAGTGCTGTCGGCCGCTACGAGCAGTACTTC.

This clonotype was seen repeatedly, ten times or more. This chain joins TRBV18 and TRBJ1-1; no definite D call. Trimming took off 3 bases at V and 4 bases at J, with 6 bases between the two ends. The CDR3 runs to 12 residues. Germline CDR1 is KGHSH and CDR2 is LQKENI. The CDR3 DNA sequence: TGTGCCAGCTCACCGTCTATCACTGAAGCTTTCTTT. Its protein product is CASSPSITEAFF.

The V call is TRBV30, the J call TRBJ2-5; no clear D. This CDR3 has 15 residues. The germline V gene encodes CDR1 GTSNPN and CDR2 SVGIG (reference sequence). Deletions cut 0 bases from V and 1 base from J, with 12 bases between. This chain's CDR3 is CAWSVRLLSQETQYF. CDR3 nucleotide sequence: TGTGCCTGGAGTGTCCGCCTACTATCCCAAGAGACCCAGTACTTC. The entire variable domain, with the rest obtained from reference TRBV30 and TRBJ2-5, is as follows: SQTIHQWPATLVQPVGSPLSLECTVEGTSNPNLYWYRQAAGRGLQLLFYSVGIGQISSEVPQNLSASRPQDRQFILSSKKLLLSDSGFYLCAWSVRLLSQETQYFGPGTRLLVL.

This clonotype was seen repeatedly, ten times or more. This sequence joins TRBV6-1 and TRBJ2-2, with 7 positions matching TRBD1. Trimming at V came to 4 bases and at J to 6 bases, leaving 11 bases not matched to a gene. The CDR3 length is 16 residues. CDR1 and CDR2 from the germline V gene are MNHNS and SASEGT. The CDR3 sequence is CASSAQTGIGSGELFF. The CDR3 bases are TGTGCCAGCAGTGCTCAGACAGGGATCGGTTCCGGGGAGCTGTTTTTT.

In nucleotides, the CDR3 is TGTGCCAGCGCGCGGGACAGGGGATCACCCCTCCACTTT. Translated, it gives CASARDRGSPLHF. This chain joins TRBV28 and TRBJ1-6, with 10 bases that match TRBD1. J lost 10 bases, V lost 8 bases, and 5 bases had no gene match. Germline assignment: CDR1 MDHEN and CDR2 SYDVKM. This CDR3 has 13 residues.

The V call is TRBV5-5, the J call TRBJ2-5, with D hard to call. Germline values: CDR1 SGHKS, CDR2 YYEKEE (reference sequence). The CDR3 runs 14 residues. The V end was cut by 0 bases, the J end by 5 bases, with 11 bases between. DNA for the CDR3: TGTGCCAGCAGCTTGGCCCACCTTGGCGAGACCCAGTACTTC. This codes for CASSLAHLGETQYF.

The chain uses TRBV20-1 and TRBJ2-7; perhaps TRBD2 as D (5 bases). From germline, CDR1 is DFQATT and CDR2 SNEGSKA (reference sequence). V lost 6 bases, J lost 0 bases, and 18 bases lay in between. The CDR3 sequence is 15 residues long. This CDR3 reads CSADSRAALSYEQYF. CDR3 DNA sequence: TGCAGTGCCGATTCTAGAGCGGCACTCTCCTACGAGCAGTACTTC.

This clonotype was seen a handful of times. V gene TRBV6-5 combines with J gene TRBJ2-7; 9 nucleotides line up with TRBD1. CDR3 size: 15 residues. CDR1 and CDR2 from the germline V gene are MNHEY and SVGAGI. V dropped 8 bases and J dropped 9; count of bases not matched to a gene: 17. The CDR3 protein is CASGRVGTGSRRQYF. In nucleotides, the CDR3 is TGTGCCAGCGGACGAGTCGGGACAGGGAGCCGAAGGCAGTACTTC.

This clonotype was picked up many times. The genes are TRBV6-1 and TRBJ1-5, with unresolved D. V dropped 4 bases and J dropped 4 bases, with 8 bases sitting between them. CDR3 length: 13 amino acids. The germline CDR1 and CDR2 sequences are MNHNS and SASEGT. DNA for the CDR3: TGTGCCAGCAGTGGCACTGAAAATCAGCCCCAGCATTTT. Its protein product is CASSGTENQPQHF.